The 18 T cell receptor beta chains below were found in one sample sequenced in a study of cytomegalovirus exposure and HLA in healthy donors (dated by TCRdb to the late 2010s). The library came from the immunoSEQ multiplex PCR assay. For the multiplex PCR, a mixture combining 60 forward primers for TCR Vbeta segments and 13 reverse primers for TCR Jbeta segments was used. TCRdb obtained this table from immuneACCESS and retained in-frame rearrangements with V and J assigned. These tables miss some clones; where compared with another copy, unresolved V genes account for less than half of the shortfall, and the remainder is unexplained. The sample has 100,000 to 150,000 clones on record. 1.5% to 2% of the sample is held by the ten biggest clonotypes. Sample: PBMCs. Source of these receptors: a woman aged 40 to 49 in good health and CMV-seropositive.

This chain joins TRBV27 and TRBJ1-4; D is unresolved. Between the trimmed V and J ends, which lost 4 bases and 7 bases, there was a span of 4 bases. The CDR3 sequence is 11 residues long. Germline V CDR1 and CDR2: MNHEY, SMNVEV (reference sequence). CDR3 amino acids: CASSYSEKLFF. The DNA of the CDR3 is TGTGCCAGCAGTTACAGTGAAAAACTGTTTTTT.

The chain carries TRBV29-1 and TRBJ2-5; TRBD1 agrees at 9 bases. The last part of the DNA fits TRBJ2-7 better; the J call may be wrong. This CDR3 contains 12 residues. Germline CDR1 and CDR2: SQVTM and ANQGSEA. Here the CDR3 DNA reads TGCAGCGTCGCGGACAGGGGTCACGAGCAGTACTTC. Protein sequence: CSVADRGHEQYF.

The chain combines TRBV27 with TRBJ2-7; 10 bases line up with TRBD1. CDR1 and CDR2 (germline): MNHEY, SMNVEV (reference sequence). J gave up 7 bases and V 11 bases, and 8 bases lay outside the gene matches. The CDR3 covers 12 residues. This CDR3 is CASRDRGREQYF. Written as DNA, the CDR3 is TGTGCCTCCAGAGACAGGGGGCGAGAGCAGTACTTC.

This sequence joins TRBV7-9 and TRBJ2-3; D might be TRBD1 (6 bases). There are 16 residues in the CDR3. Trimming pared 1 base from V and 6 bases from J, leaving 17 bases between. CDR1 and CDR2 from the germline V gene are SEHNR and FQNEAQ (reference sequence). The CDR3 is CASSLVGRGMGDTQYF. CDR3 DNA sequence: TGTGCCAGCAGCTTAGTCGGCAGGGGAATGGGGGATACGCAGTATTTT.

The chain joins TRBV7-9 to TRBJ2-2; tentatively, D is TRBD2 (6 bases). Looked up from germline, CDR1 is SEHNR and CDR2 is FQNEAQ (reference sequence). CDR3 size: 17 residues. Trimming took 1 base from V and 0 from J, leaving 12 bases between them. The DNA for the CDR3 is TGTGCCAGCAGCTTAGGTCCGGGAGCAACGAACACCGGGGAGCTGTTTTTT. Translated: CASSLGPGATNTGELFF.

CDR3 nucleotides: TGTGCCAGCTCACCACCGCGGACAGGGGGTCAAGAGACCCAGTACTTC. Translating gives CASSPPRTGGQETQYF. This sequence joins TRBV18 and TRBJ2-5, with 10 positions matching TRBD1. The CDR3 sequence is 16 residues long. In germline, CDR1 is KGHSH, CDR2 LQKENI. After removal of 0 bases from V and 2 bases from J, the junction contained 3 bases not matched to a gene.

The chain uses TRBV5-6 and TRBJ2-2; D may be TRBD2 (6 bases). The CDR3 sequence is 18 residues long. Germline-derived CDR1 and CDR2 are SGHDT and YYEEEE. V lost 9 bases, J lost 0 bases, and 24 bases lay in between. CDR3 nucleotides: TGTGCCACCCGCCGGGGCCCCCCGGGACTTACGAACACCGGGGAGCTGTTTTTT. This sequence encodes CATRRGPPGLTNTGELFF.

The V gene is TRBV5-1, the J gene TRBJ2-2; 10 nucleotides match TRBD2. The CDR3 is 16 amino acids. J gave up 2 bases and V 4 bases, and 5 bases lay outside the gene matches. Germline CDR1 SGHRS, CDR2 YFSETQ. CDR3 loop: CASSQTSGVNTGELFF. CDR3 in DNA: TGCGCCAGCAGCCAAACTAGCGGGGTAAACACCGGGGAGCTGTTTTTT.

The V and J genes are TRBV11-3 and TRBJ2-7; D possibly corresponds to TRBD1 (5 bases). Germline V lookup: CDR1 SGHNT, CDR2 YENEEA. V was pared by 5 bases and J by 3 bases, with 32 bases between. This CDR3 has 20 residues. The CDR3 DNA is TGTGCCAGCAGCCCCCACCCTCCGACAGCCCCGATGGGTCAGAACTACGAGCAGTACTTC. This sequence encodes CASSPHPPTAPMGQNYEQYF.

V and J are TRBV5-4 and TRBJ2-3; 11 bases are a match to TRBD2. J gave up 4 bases and V 4 bases, and 5 bases lay outside the gene matches. This CDR3 has 15 residues. Germline CDR1 is SGHNT and CDR2 is YYREEE (reference sequence). CDR3 sequence reads: CASSLGTSGPDTQYF. The DNA for the CDR3 is TGTGCCAGCAGCCTAGGGACTAGCGGTCCAGATACGCAGTATTTT.

About this clone: One end of the junction varies from germline; a read error may be responsible. This sequence joins TRBV7-9 and TRBJ2-3, with TRBD2 identical over 9 bases. The CDR3 runs 15 residues. Germline V gene sequence: CDR1 SEHNR, CDR2 FQNEAQ (reference sequence). CDR3 sequence: CASSVASGRTDTQYF. As DNA, the CDR3 is TGTGCCAGCAGCGTAGCAAGCGGGAGGACAGATACGCAGTATTTT.

The V gene is TRBV4-2, the J gene TRBJ1-1; D might be TRBD1 (5 bases). From germline, CDR1 is LGHNA and CDR2 YNFKEQ. This CDR3 is 15 amino acids long. The V and J ends lost 4 bases and 1 base respectively, with 13 bases between them. The CDR3 coding sequence is TGTGCCAGCAGCCTTATGGGGCAGGGGAACACTGAAGCTTTCTTT. This codes for CASSLMGQGNTEAFF.

The rearrangement links TRBV5-1 to TRBJ1-2; 11 positions match TRBD1. J gave up 8 bases and V 3 bases, and 12 bases lay outside the gene matches. The CDR3 has 16 residues. In germline, CDR1 is SGHRS, CDR2 YFSETQ. The CDR3 here is CASSSVFGQGAGGYTF. Written as DNA, the CDR3 is TGCGCCAGCAGCTCGGTTTTCGGACAGGGGGCTGGGGGCTACACCTTC. Full variable domain (rest looked up from reference TRBV5-1 and TRBJ1-2): KAGVTQTPRYLIKTRGQQVTLSCSPISGHRSVSWYQQTPGQGLQFLFEYFSETQRNKGNFPGRFSGRQFSNSRSEMNVSTLELGDSALYLCASSSVFGQGAGGYTFGSGTRLTVV.

V is TRBV11-2 and J is TRBJ2-1; 9 nucleotides line up with TRBD2. Germline V gene data show CDR1 as SGHAT and CDR2 as FQNNGV. The CDR3 loop spans 15 amino acids. V trimming: 3 bases; J trimming: 10 bases; junction bases outside the gene matches: 10. CDR3 protein: CASSFGEREVEEQFF. CDR3 in DNA: TGTGCCAGCAGCTTCGGGGAGCGGGAGGTGGAAGAGCAGTTCTTC.

The CDR3 nucleotides read TGTGCCAGCAGTTCAGGGGTAGATGGCTACACCTTC. Encoded protein: CASSSGVDGYTF. The J gene is TRBJ1-2, the V gene TRBV6-5; D might be TRBD1 (6 bases). V lost 4 bases and J 6 bases, leaving 9 bases between the germline ends. The CDR3 is 12 residues long. In germline, CDR1 is MNHEY, CDR2 SVGAGI.

This chain joins TRBV28 and TRBJ1-1; tentatively, D is TRBD1 (6 bases). V gave up 5 bases and J gave up 7 bases, with 20 bases separating them. This CDR3 is built from 15 residues. Germline CDR1 MDHEN, CDR2 SYDVKM. CDR3 protein: CASSPLGALALEAFF. The CDR3 DNA reads as TGTGCCAGCAGTCCTCTGGGGGCCTTAGCACTTGAAGCTTTCTTT.

This sequence joins TRBV9 and TRBJ1-1; D not resolved. Trimming pared 1 base from V and 0 bases from J, leaving 10 bases between. This CDR3 contains 15 residues. Germline V gene data show CDR1 as SGDLS and CDR2 as YYNGEE. The CDR3 reads CASSVTLGMNTEAFF. In DNA, the CDR3 is TGTGCCAGCAGCGTAACGCTCGGGATGAACACTGAAGCTTTCTTT.

V usage is TRBV29-1 and J usage is TRBJ1-1; D is unclear. The CDR3 contains 12 residues. Germline-derived CDR1 and CDR2 are SQVTM and ANQGSEA. Trimming removed 7 bases at V and 1 base at J, with 10 bases between. The CDR3 here is CSARMRNTEAFF. CDR3 DNA: TGCAGCGCTCGAATGAGGAACACTGAAGCTTTCTTT. Together with reference TRBV29-1 and TRBJ1-1, the CDR3 gives the full variable domain: SAVISQKPSRDICQRGTSLTIQCQVDSQVTMMFWYRQQPGQSLTLIATANQGSEATYESGFVIDKFPISRPNLTFSTLTVSNMSPEDSSIYLCSARMRNTEAFFGQGTRLTVV.